The rows below give T cell receptor beta chains drawn from one sample of a study of pediatric ulcerative colitis. Method: immunoSEQ multiplex PCR; TCRdb's copy keeps in-frame clones and lacks some. The table records approximately 37,000 clones, over 70% of them present only once. What was sequenced was gut tissue. All receptors come from a boy aged 10-17 years with severe ulcerative colitis. Both conserved end residues are part of each CDR3. D genes are given only for firm matches. The size field is filled for only some rows; it gives once, few, many or a size class.

D,J,size,V,CDR3,DNA
-,TRBJ1-3,-,TRBV18,CASSLSRLASSGNTIYF,TGTGCCAGCTCACTTTCACGACTGGCGAGCTCTGGAAACACCATATATTTT
-,TRBJ1-4,-,TRBV7-3,CAGRSGHEKLFF,TGTGCCGGGCGGAGTGGGCATGAAAAACTGTTTTTT
TRBD1,TRBJ2-2,-,TRBV6-1,CASSERPPQGGNTGELFF,TGTGCCAGCAGTGAACGCCCCCCACAGGGGGGGAACACCGGGGAGCTGTTTTTT
TRBD2,TRBJ2-3,-,TRBV29-1,CSVFGLADTQYF,TGCAGCGTTTTCGGACTAGCTGATACGCAGTATTTT
-,TRBJ2-2,-,TRBV5-1,CASSLAGGADTGELFF,TGCGCCAGCAGCTTGGCCGGAGGGGCGGACACCGGGGAGCTGTTTTTT
TRBD1,TRBJ1-2,-,TRBV6-1,CASSAIPSTGGYGYTF,TGTGCCAGCAGTGCAATACCCTCGACAGGGGGCTATGGCTACACCTTC
-,TRBJ2-7,-,TRBV19,CASSAGVYEQYF,TGTGCCAGTAGTGCAGGGGTCTACGAGCAGTACTTC
TRBD1,TRBJ2-5,-,TRBV28,CASIRQGNQETQYF,TGTGCCAGCATTAGACAGGGGAACCAAGAGACCCAGTACTTC
TRBD2,TRBJ2-3,-,TRBV7-9,CASSYSTSGGTDTQYF,TGTGCCAGCAGCTACTCCACTAGCGGGGGCACAGATACGCAGTATTTT
-,TRBJ1-6,few,TRBV5-1,CASSTQTSGSPLHF,TGCGCCAGCAGCACACAGACAAGTGGGTCACCCCTCCACTTT
TRBD1,TRBJ2-1,-,TRBV11-2,CASSIGGTGYNEQFF,TGTGCCAGCAGCATTGGAGGGACAGGGTACAATGAGCAGTTCTTC
TRBD2,TRBJ2-3,-,TRBV9,CASSVAGGLADTQYF,TGTGCCAGCAGCGTAGCGGGGGGACTCGCGGATACGCAGTATTTT
TRBD1,TRBJ1-1,-,TRBV6-5,CASSYSDRGSTEAFF,TGTGCCAGCAGTTACTCGGACAGGGGCAGCACTGAAGCTTTCTTT
-,TRBJ2-5,-,TRBV2,CASHLGERTQYF,TGTGCCAGCCACTTGGGGGAGCGGACCCAGTACTTC
-,TRBJ2-7,-,TRBV10-2,CASSGDAPYEQYF,TGCGCCAGCAGTGGGGACGCCCCCTACGAGCAGTACTTC
TRBD1,TRBJ1-1,-,TRBV28,CASRPGQGEAFF,TGTGCCAGCAGGCCGGGACAGGGCGAAGCTTTCTTT
TRBD1,TRBJ1-2,few,TRBV19,CASRIKGTANYGYTF,TGTGCCAGTAGGATCAAAGGGACAGCAAACTATGGCTACACCTTC
TRBD1,TRBJ1-6,few,TRBV11-1,CASSPRGGGNSPLHF,TGTGCCAGCAGCCCGAGAGGGGGCGGTAATTCACCCCTCCACTTT
-,TRBJ1-5,-,TRBV6-1,CASSEELIQPQHF,TGTGCCAGCAGTGAGGAGTTGATTCAGCCCCAGCATTTT
-,TRBJ2-5,-,TRBV5-1,CASSFAQETQYF,TGCGCCAGCAGCTTTGCCCAAGAGACCCAGTACTTC
-,TRBJ2-7,-,TRBV25-1,CASSDHRDWYEQYF,TGTGCCAGCAGTGACCACCGGGACTGGTACGAGCAGTACTTC
TRBD1,TRBJ2-7,-,TRBV6-5,CASSPGGSPSYEQYF,TGTGCCAGCAGCCCAGGGGGCTCCCCCTCCTACGAGCAGTACTTC
-,TRBJ1-1,-,TRBV2,CASSVEPGAGTEAFF,TGTGCCAGCAGTGTGGAGCCAGGGGCAGGAACTGAAGCTTTCTTT
-,TRBJ2-5,-,TRBV19,CASSKQETQYF,TGTGCCAGTAGTAAACAAGAGACCCAGTACTTC
-,TRBJ2-7,-,TRBV10-3,CANGPSGGPGEQYF,TGTGCCAACGGCCCGTCCGGGGGTCCCGGGGAGCAGTACTTC